This TCR beta chain derives from a study of blood T cell repertoires in COVID-19. Only in-frame clones appear in the TCRdb table, and some are missing; sequencing was by immunoSEQ multiplex PCR. The sample has about 350,000 clones; roughly 87% are singletons. The CDR3 covers 14 residues. V dropped 0 bases and J dropped 6 bases, with 12 bases sitting between them. Germline V gives CDR1 MGHDK, CDR2 SYGVNS. The chain carries TRBV25-1 and TRBJ2-7; D gene ambiguous. The clonotype comes from a man between 25 and 39 years old with COVID-19, enrolled during active disease. Sequenced material: peripheral blood. The CDR3 nucleotides read TGTGCCAGCAGTGAATATTTGGGTTCGGGCGAGCAGTACTTC. This codes for CASSEYLGSGEQYF.